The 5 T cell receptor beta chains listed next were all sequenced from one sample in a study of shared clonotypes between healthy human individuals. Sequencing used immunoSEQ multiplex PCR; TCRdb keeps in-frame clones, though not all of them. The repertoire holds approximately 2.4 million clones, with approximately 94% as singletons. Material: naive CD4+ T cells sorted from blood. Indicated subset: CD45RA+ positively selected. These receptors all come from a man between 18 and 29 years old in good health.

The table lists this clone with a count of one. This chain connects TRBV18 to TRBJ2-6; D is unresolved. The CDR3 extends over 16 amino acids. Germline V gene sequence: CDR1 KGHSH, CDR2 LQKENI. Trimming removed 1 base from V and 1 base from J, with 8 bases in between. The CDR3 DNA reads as TGTGCCAGCTCACCACTGAGTCAGTCTGGGGCCAACGTCCTGACTTTC. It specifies CASSPLSQSGANVLTF.

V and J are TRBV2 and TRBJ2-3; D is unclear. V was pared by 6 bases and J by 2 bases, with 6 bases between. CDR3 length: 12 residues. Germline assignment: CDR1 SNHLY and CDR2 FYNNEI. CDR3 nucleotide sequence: TGTGCCAGCAGCCCCGTCACAGATACGCAGTATTTT. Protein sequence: CASSPVTDTQYF.

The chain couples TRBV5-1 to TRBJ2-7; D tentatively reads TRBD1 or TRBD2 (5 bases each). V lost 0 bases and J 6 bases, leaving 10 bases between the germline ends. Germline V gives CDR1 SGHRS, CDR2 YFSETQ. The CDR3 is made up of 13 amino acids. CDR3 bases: TGCGCCAGCAGCTTGGGAGGGGACCGCGAGCAGTACTTC. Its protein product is CASSLGGDREQYF.

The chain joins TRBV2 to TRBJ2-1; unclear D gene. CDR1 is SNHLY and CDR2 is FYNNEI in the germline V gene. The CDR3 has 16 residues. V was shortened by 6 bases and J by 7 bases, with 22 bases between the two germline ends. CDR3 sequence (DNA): TGTGCCAGCAGGGTAGGGCGCGTCGGCGCGAGGAATGAGCAGTTCTTC. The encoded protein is CASRVGRVGARNEQFF.

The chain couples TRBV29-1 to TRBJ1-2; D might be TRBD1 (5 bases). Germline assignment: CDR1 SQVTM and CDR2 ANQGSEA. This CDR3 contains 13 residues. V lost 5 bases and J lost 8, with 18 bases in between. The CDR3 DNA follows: TGCAGCGTTCAGGCGGGGGGGGTAGAAGGCTACACCTTC. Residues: CSVQAGGVEGYTF.